The 18 T cell receptor beta chains below were found in one sample sequenced in a study of shared clonotypes between healthy human individuals. Only in-frame clones appear in the TCRdb table, and some are missing; sequencing was by immunoSEQ multiplex PCR. Of more than 2,000,000 clones listed, approximately 95% are singletons. Sequenced material: naive CD4+ T cells from PBMCs. Described subset: CD45RA+ positively selected. These receptors all come from a man between 18 and 29 years old in good health. Some clones in this sample may be carry-over from other donors' samples.

This chain joins TRBV7-2 and TRBJ2-1; 10 bases agree with TRBD1. The CDR3 totals 15 residues. Trimming took 4 bases from V and 4 from J; bases not matched to a gene: 4. Per germline, CDR1 SGHTA and CDR2 FQGNSA. CDR3 region: CASSSDRGIYNEQFF. The CDR3 region has the DNA TGTGCCAGCAGCTCGGACAGGGGGATATACAATGAGCAGTTCTTC.

The V and J genes are TRBV7-3 and TRBJ1-1; unclear D gene. The V gene's germline CDR1 is SGHTA and CDR2 FQGTGA. This CDR3 contains 13 residues. V was clipped by 6 bases and J by 3 bases, with 11 bases between them. In DNA, the CDR3 is TGTGCCAGCAGACAGAGATCGGACACTGAAGCTTTCTTT. It encodes CASRQRSDTEAFF.

The rearrangement uses TRBV6-5 and TRBJ2-7; weak D call: TRBD2 (7 bases). Germline loops: CDR1 MNHEY, CDR2 SVGAGI. Trimming removed 1 base at V and 6 bases at J, with 10 bases between. The CDR3 spans 13 residues. The CDR3, as DNA: TGTGCCAGCAGTTACTGGGGGGGCGGCGAGCAGTACTTC. It is translated as CASSYWGGGEQYF.

This sequence joins TRBV5-4 and TRBJ1-1; 7 positions agree with TRBD1. The CDR3 covers 16 residues. V shed 2 bases and J 0 bases; nucleotides not matched to a gene: 7. Germline CDR1 and CDR2: SGHNT and YYREEE (reference sequence). Written as DNA, the CDR3 is TGTGCCAGCAGCTTAGGCAGGGGGGGGTTGAACACTGAAGCTTTCTTT. The encoded protein is CASSLGRGGLNTEAFF.

This clone was observed a single time. J is TRBJ2-1 and V is TRBV21-1; the table assigns TRBD1, which was not confirmed against the DNA. TRBV21-1 is a listed pseudogene. CDR3 size: 13 residues. In nucleotides, the CDR3 is TGTGCCAGCAGCAAGCACAGGGACCATGAGCAGTTCTTC. This encodes CASSKHRDHEQFF.

The rearrangement joins TRBV7-2 to TRBJ2-5, with D possibly being TRBD2 (6 bases). Per germline, CDR1 SGHTA and CDR2 FQGNSA. V lost 5 bases and J lost 1, with 14 bases in between. This CDR3 spans 15 amino acids. The CDR3 DNA reads as TGTGCCAGCAGCCTAACCGGGACTTCCCAAGAGACCCAGTACTTC. This encodes CASSLTGTSQETQYF.

This sequence joins TRBV18 and TRBJ2-7; D is perhaps TRBD1 (6 bases). Germline V gene sequence: CDR1 KGHSH, CDR2 LQKENI. Trimming removed 4 bases at V and 2 bases at J, with 15 bases between. This CDR3 is built from 15 residues. In nucleotides, the CDR3 is TGTGCCAGCTCACAATCCCGGGACACTACCTACGAGCAGTACTTC. This gives the protein CASSQSRDTTYEQYF.

This clone was recorded only once. The chain employs TRBV7-9 and TRBJ1-5, with D unresolved. The CDR3 is made up of 13 amino acids. The germline V gene encodes CDR1 SEHNR and CDR2 FQNEAQ (reference sequence). Trimming cost V 3 bases and J 1 base, with 4 bases left between them. The CDR3 DNA is TGTGCCAGCAGCTTTGGAAGCAATCAGCCCCAGCATTTT. Translating gives CASSFGSNQPQHF.

The chain recombines TRBV6-4 with TRBJ2-7; TRBD1 aligns across 9 bases. Germline loops: CDR1 MRHNA, CDR2 SNTAGT. After removal of 4 bases from V and 1 base from J, the junction contained 2 bases not matched to a gene. This CDR3 comprises 14 residues. For the CDR3, the DNA is TGTGCCAGCAGTGGGACAGGGGCGTCCTACGAGCAGTACTTC. Its protein is CASSGTGASYEQYF.

On this clone: At the DNA level, this CDR3 is encoded by other sequences in the same sample as well. This chain joins TRBV5-1 and TRBJ1-5, with D unresolved. Germline V gene data show CDR1 as SGHRS and CDR2 as YFSETQ. V lost 0 bases and J lost 0, with 7 bases in between. The CDR3 is 15 amino acids. CDR3 amino acids: CASSLEGFSNQPQHF. The DNA of the CDR3 is TGCGCCAGCAGCTTGGAGGGATTTAGCAATCAGCCCCAGCATTTT. The full variable domain, its missing parts supplied by reference TRBV5-1 and TRBJ1-5, is KAGVTQTPRYLIKTRGQQVTLSCSPISGHRSVSWYQQTPGQGLQFLFEYFSETQRNKGNFPGRFSGRQFSNSRSEMNVSTLELGDSALYLCASSLEGFSNQPQHFGDGTRLSIL.

This rearrangement joins TRBV14 to TRBJ2-1; TRBD2 aligns across 9 bases. The junction had 8 bases not matched to a gene; V was cut back by 4 bases and J by 4 bases. The CDR3 is 16 residues long. Per the germline V gene, CDR1 is SGHDN and CDR2 is FVKESK. The CDR3 bases are TGTGCCAGCAGCCCCAAGACGGGACTAGCTTACAATGAGCAGTTCTTC. Its translation: CASSPKTGLAYNEQFF.

This chain connects TRBV4-2 to TRBJ1-5, with D unresolved. The V end was cut by 3 bases, the J end by 2 bases, with 14 bases between. Per germline, CDR1 LGHNA and CDR2 YNFKEQ. The CDR3 totals 16 residues. The chain's CDR3 is CASSHPAPEGNQPQHF. The CDR3 DNA is TGTGCCAGCAGCCACCCGGCCCCAGAGGGCAATCAGCCCCAGCATTTT.

A note on this clone: Other DNA sequences in the same sample also yield this CDR3. The genes are TRBV29-1 and TRBJ2-7; 11 bases agree with TRBD2. The CDR3 covers 13 residues. V dropped 5 bases and J dropped 1; count of bases not matched to a gene: 1. Germline loops: CDR1 SQVTM, CDR2 ANQGSEA. The CDR3 coding sequence is TGCAGCGTTTTAGCGGGAGGGTCCTACGAGCAGTACTTC. Its translation is CSVLAGGSYEQYF.

The rearrangement links TRBV11-2 to TRBJ2-5; no definite D call. This CDR3 spans 14 amino acids. Trimming shortened V by 5 bases and J by 2 bases, and 12 bases separated the two germline ends. The germline gives CDR1 SGHAT, CDR2 FQNNGV. The CDR3 region has the DNA TGTGCCAGCAGCCCTCTAGTCGAACAAGAGACCCAGTACTTC. This codes for CASSPLVEQETQYF.

In nucleotides, the CDR3 is TGTGCCAGCAATACCAGACAGAACACTGAAGCTTTCTTT. Residues: CASNTRQNTEAFF. This rearrangement joins TRBV27 to TRBJ1-1; D is unclear. This CDR3 comprises 13 residues. The V and J ends lost 7 bases and 1 base respectively, with 10 bases between them. Germline V CDR1 and CDR2: MNHEY, SMNVEV (reference sequence).

Comment on this clone: Other DNA sequences from this sample encode an identical CDR3 as well. The rearrangement uses TRBV14 and TRBJ1-1; no definite D call. Trimming stripped 1 base from V and 1 base from J, with 4 bases between. CDR1 and CDR2 from the germline V gene are SGHDN and FVKESK. This CDR3 region has 13 residues. CDR3 residues: CASSQGTNTEAFF. In DNA, the CDR3 is TGTGCCAGCAGCCAAGGGACGAACACTGAAGCTTTCTTT.

There are a few counts of this clone. The gene calls are TRBV29-1 and TRBJ1-1, with D possibly matching TRBD1 (6 bases). The CDR3 consists of 12 residues. Trimming stripped 4 bases from V and 6 bases from J, with 12 bases between. In germline, CDR1 is SQVTM, CDR2 ANQGSEA. Here the CDR3 reads CSVVGGSAEAFF. The CDR3 DNA reads TGCAGCGTTGTGGGGGGCTCAGCTGAAGCTTTCTTT.

This clone was observed a single time. The same CDR3 also results from other DNA sequences found in this sample. The V call is TRBV5-4, the J call TRBJ1-4; D is uncertain. Germline-derived CDR1 and CDR2 are SGHNT and YYREEE (reference sequence). Trimming took 0 bases from V and 3 from J, leaving 3 bases between them. CDR3 length: 13 amino acids. The CDR3 loop reads CASSLGPNEKLFF. The CDR3 coding sequence is TGTGCCAGCAGCTTGGGACCTAATGAAAAACTGTTTTTT. Based on the CDR3 plus reference TRBV5-4 and TRBJ1-4, the full variable domain is ETGVTQSPTHLIKTRGQQVTLRCSSQSGHNTVSWYQQALGQGPQFIFQYYREEENGRGNFPPRFSGLQFPNYSSELNVNALELDDSALYLCASSLGPNEKLFFGSGTQLSVL.